This T cell receptor beta chain was sequenced during a study of shared clonotypes between healthy human individuals. Study summary: The plates for each donor numbered three CD4 naive, three CD4 memory, two CD8 naive and one CD8 memory.

Findings of the study overall: Collection of samples was limited to blood; tissue repertoires likely differ.

In regard to this clone: What it recognizes is unknown.

Deep-level settings were used for running the assay. Sorted subsets were amplified in replicate PCRs using 200 to 250 ng DNA, about 30,000 T cell genomes. The data were produced by immunoSEQ multiplex PCR, yet TCRdb's version contains in-frame clones alone and is incomplete. The repertoire has 2 million to 2.5 million clones, less than 95% of them found once; the top ten carry approximately 0.4%. V was clipped by 1 base and J by 4 bases; unmatched bases: 12. The CDR3 covers 18 residues. The germline V gene has CDR1 SGHVS and CDR2 FNYEAQ. This receptor was obtained from a man between 18 and 35 years old in good health. Some clones in this sample may be carry-over from other donors' samples. The specimen was naive CD4+ T cells from PBMCs. Subset in this sample: CD45RA+ positively selected. The rearrangement joins TRBV7-6 to TRBJ2-3; the match to TRBD2 covers 9 bases. The CDR3 sequence is CASSLGASGIRGADTQYF. The CDR3 DNA reads as TGTGCCAGCAGCTTAGGGGCTAGCGGGATCCGGGGGGCAGATACGCAGTATTTT.